This T cell receptor beta chain derives from a study of blood T cell repertoires in COVID-19. The table came from immunoSEQ multiplex PCR; TCRdb's copy has only in-frame clones and leaves some out. The table records approximately 160,000 clones, roughly 90% of them present only once. The CDR3 loop spans 18 amino acids. The germline CDR1 and CDR2 sequences are SGHVS and FNYEAQ. Trimming removed 10 bases from V and 6 bases from J; junction bases left unmatched: 24. The genes are TRBV7-6 and TRBJ1-2; 9 positions agree with TRBD1. This receptor was taken from a woman aged 45-65 years who had recovered from COVID-19. The sample consisted of PBMCs or T cells enriched from blood (not recorded which). CDR3: CATLDRFTRDRASDGYTF. CDR3 bases: TGTGCCACCCTTGACCGATTTACCCGGGACAGGGCCTCCGATGGCTACACCTTC. The full variable domain, with the rest looked up from reference TRBV7-6 and TRBJ1-2, is GAGVSQSPRYKVTKRGQDVALRCDPISGHVSLYWYRQALGQGPEFLTYFNYEAQQDKSGLPNDRFSAERPEGSISTLTIQRTEQRDSAMYRCATLDRFTRDRASDGYTFGSGTRLTVV.